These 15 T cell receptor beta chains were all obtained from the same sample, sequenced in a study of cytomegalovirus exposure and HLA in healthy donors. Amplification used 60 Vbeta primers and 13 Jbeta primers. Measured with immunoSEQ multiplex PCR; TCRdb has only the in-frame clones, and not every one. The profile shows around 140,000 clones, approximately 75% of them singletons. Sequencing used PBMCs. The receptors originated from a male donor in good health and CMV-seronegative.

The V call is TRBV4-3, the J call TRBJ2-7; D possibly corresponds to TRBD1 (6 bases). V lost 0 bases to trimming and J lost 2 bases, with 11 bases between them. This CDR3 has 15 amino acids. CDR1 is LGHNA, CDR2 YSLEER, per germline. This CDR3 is CASSQDRGHTYEQYF. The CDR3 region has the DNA TGCGCCAGCAGCCAAGATCGGGGACACACCTACGAGCAGTACTTC.

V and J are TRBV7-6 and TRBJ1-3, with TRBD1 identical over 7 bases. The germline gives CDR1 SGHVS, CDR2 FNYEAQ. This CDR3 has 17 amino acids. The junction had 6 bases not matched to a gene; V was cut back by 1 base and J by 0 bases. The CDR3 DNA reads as TGTGCCAGCAGCTTAGGCGGGACAGCTTACTCTGGAAACACCATATATTTT. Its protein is CASSLGGTAYSGNTIYF.

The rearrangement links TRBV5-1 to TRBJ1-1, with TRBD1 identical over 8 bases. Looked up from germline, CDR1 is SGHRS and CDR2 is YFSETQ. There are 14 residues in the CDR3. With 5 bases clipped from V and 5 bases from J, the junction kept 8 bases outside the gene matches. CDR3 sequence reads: CASSADRVGTEAFF. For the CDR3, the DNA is TGCGCCAGCAGTGCGGACAGGGTCGGGACTGAAGCTTTCTTT. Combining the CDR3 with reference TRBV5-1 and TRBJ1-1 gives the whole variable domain KAGVTQTPRYLIKTRGQQVTLSCSPISGHRSVSWYQQTPGQGLQFLFEYFSETQRNKGNFPGRFSGRQFSNSRSEMNVSTLELGDSALYLCASSADRVGTEAFFGQGTRLTVV.

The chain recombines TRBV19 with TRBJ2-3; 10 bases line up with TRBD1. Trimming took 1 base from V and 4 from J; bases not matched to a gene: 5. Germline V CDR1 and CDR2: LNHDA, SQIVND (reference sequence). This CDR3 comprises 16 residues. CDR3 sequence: CASSIGKDRGADTQYF. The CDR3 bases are TGTGCCAGTAGTATAGGAAAGGACAGGGGGGCAGATACGCAGTATTTT.

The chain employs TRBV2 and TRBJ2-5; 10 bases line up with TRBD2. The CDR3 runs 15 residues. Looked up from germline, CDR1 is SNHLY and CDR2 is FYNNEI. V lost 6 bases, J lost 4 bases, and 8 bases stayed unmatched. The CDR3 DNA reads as TGTGCCAGCAGCGCCGCCTTAGCGGGGGGAGAGACCCAGTACTTC. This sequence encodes CASSAALAGGETQYF. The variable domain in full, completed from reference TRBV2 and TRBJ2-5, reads EPEVTQTPSHQVTQMGQEVILRCVPISNHLYFYWYRQILGQKVEFLVSFYNNEISEKSEIFDDQFSVERPDGSNFTLKIRSTKLEDSAMYFCASSAALAGGETQYFGPGTRLLVL.

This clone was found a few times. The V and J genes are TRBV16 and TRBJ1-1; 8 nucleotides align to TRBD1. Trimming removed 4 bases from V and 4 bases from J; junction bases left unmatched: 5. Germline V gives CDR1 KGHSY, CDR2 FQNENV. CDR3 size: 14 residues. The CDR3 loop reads CASSPRDRLTEAFF. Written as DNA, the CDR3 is TGTGCCAGCAGCCCCCGGGACAGGCTCACTGAAGCTTTCTTT.

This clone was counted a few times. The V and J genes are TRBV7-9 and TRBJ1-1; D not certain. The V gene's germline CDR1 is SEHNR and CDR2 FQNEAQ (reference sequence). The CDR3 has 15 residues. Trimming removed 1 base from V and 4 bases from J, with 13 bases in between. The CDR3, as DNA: TGTGCCAGCAGCTTAGTCCCCGGACGGGGCACTGAAGCTTTCTTT. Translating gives CASSLVPGRGTEAFF.

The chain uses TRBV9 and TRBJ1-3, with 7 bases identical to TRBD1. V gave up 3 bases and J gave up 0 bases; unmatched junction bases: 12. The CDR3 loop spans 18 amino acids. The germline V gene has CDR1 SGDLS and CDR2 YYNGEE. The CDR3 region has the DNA TGTGCCAGCAGCGCCCATTCGGGACAGTTATCCTCTGGAAACACCATATATTTT. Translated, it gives CASSAHSGQLSSGNTIYF.

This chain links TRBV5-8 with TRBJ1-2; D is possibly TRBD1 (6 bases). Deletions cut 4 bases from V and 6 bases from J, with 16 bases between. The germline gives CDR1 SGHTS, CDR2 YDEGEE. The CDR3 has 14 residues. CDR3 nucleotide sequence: TGTGCCAGCAGCACAGGACAGACTCGAAATGGCTACACCTTC. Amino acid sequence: CASSTGQTRNGYTF.

The CDR3 sequence: CASSLGQLNTEAFF. The CDR3 bases are TGTGCCAGCAGCCTCGGACAGCTGAACACTGAAGCTTTCTTT. V usage is TRBV11-2 and J usage is TRBJ1-1; TRBD1 is a possible D gene (6 bases). Per germline, CDR1 SGHAT and CDR2 FQNNGV. The CDR3 sequence is 14 residues long. Trimming shortened V by 5 bases and J by 0 bases, and 10 bases separated the two germline ends.

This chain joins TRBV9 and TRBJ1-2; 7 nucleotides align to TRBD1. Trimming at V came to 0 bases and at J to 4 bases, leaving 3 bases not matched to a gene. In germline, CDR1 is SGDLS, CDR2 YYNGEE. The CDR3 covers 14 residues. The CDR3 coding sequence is TGTGCCAGCAGCGTAGGGGACAGACTCTATGGCTACACCTTC. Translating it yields CASSVGDRLYGYTF.

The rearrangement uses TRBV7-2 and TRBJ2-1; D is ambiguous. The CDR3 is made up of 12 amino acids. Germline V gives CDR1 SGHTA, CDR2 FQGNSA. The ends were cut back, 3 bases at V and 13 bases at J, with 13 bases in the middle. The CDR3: CASSLEALPQFF. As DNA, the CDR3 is TGTGCCAGCAGCTTGGAAGCGCTACCCCAGTTCTTC.

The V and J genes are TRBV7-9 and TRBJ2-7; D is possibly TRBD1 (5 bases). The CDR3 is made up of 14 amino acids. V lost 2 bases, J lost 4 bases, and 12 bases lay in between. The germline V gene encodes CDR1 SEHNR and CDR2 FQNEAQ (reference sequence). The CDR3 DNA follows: TGTGCCAGCAGCTTACAGGGCTTCGGGTACGAGCAGTACTTC. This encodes CASSLQGFGYEQYF. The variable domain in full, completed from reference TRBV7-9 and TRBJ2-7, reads DTGVSQNPRHKITKRGQNVTFRCDPISEHNRLYWYRQTLGQGPEFLTYFQNEAQLEKSRLLSDRFSAERPKGSFSTLEIQRTEQGDSAMYLCASSLQGFGYEQYFGPGTRLTVT.

The CDR3 spells CASSTLTGYTEAFF. The CDR3 nucleotides read TGTGCCAGCAGCACCCTGACAGGGTACACTGAAGCTTTCTTT. The chain links TRBV7-8 to TRBJ1-1; 7 nucleotides match TRBD1. The germline V gene encodes CDR1 SGHVS and CDR2 FQNEAQ. The CDR3 consists of 14 residues. Losses at the gene ends were 5 bases for V and 3 bases for J; bases not matched to a gene: 6.

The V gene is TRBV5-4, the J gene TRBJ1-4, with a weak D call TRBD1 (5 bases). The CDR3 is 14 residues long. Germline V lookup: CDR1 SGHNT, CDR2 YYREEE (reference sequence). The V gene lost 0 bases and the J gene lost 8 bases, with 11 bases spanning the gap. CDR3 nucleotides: TGTGCCAGCAGCTTGGGGGGAGGGGACGAAAAACTGTTTTTT. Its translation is CASSLGGGDEKLFF.